This T cell receptor (beta chain) was sequenced in a study of CD8 T cells in Susac syndrome. Between the trimmed V and J ends, which lost 2 bases and 3 bases, there was a span of 11 bases. The V gene's germline CDR1 is MGHRA and CDR2 YSYEKL. This CDR3 contains 14 residues. RNA, at about 0.45 to 1 ug, was reverse transcribed with random hexamers. The authors amplified TCR beta CDR3 across 54 Vbeta and 13 Jbeta using immunoSEQ multiplex PCR. TCRdb re-analysed the immunoSEQ multiplex PCR reads in MiXCR, keeping a single row per CDR3 protein. The repertoire holds some 130,000 distinct CDR3 sequences, with around 95% as singletons. Sequencing targeted TCR beta in blood CD8+ and CD4+ T cells.

Sequencing used CD8+ T cells from PBMCs. The chain joins TRBV4-1 to TRBJ2-7, with D possibly TRBD1 on 5 matching bases. This receptor was taken from a human donor with Susac syndrome. CDR3 DNA: TGCGCCAGCAGCCAAATTCGTCAGGGCTACGAGCAGTACTTC. Protein sequence: CASSQIRQGYEQYF.